This TCR beta chain comes out of a study of a mutant IDH1 vaccine in newly diagnosed glioma. Study as a whole: Treated patients, about 60% male and roughly 38% female, averaged approximately 40 years of age. It was radiotherapy, temozolomide, or both that patients received previously, with most receiving both.

This CDR3 is built from 12 residues. CDR1 and CDR2 from the germline V gene are SNHLY and FYNNEI. V gave up 8 bases and J gave up 0 bases, with 5 bases separating them. As concerns this clone: What it binds is unknown.

Time point in this sample: week 47, end of study. Every vaccine dose comprised 300 ug of mutant IDH1 20-mer peptide plus topical imiquimod. Data came from immunoSEQ multiplex PCR; TCRdb stores just in-frame clones and leaves some out. In the table there are tens of thousands of clones, approximately 71% of which are singletons. The source is a man aged 50 to 59 with glioma. This material consisted of PBMCs, taken from a glioma patient whose treatment included an IDH1 peptide vaccine. V and J are TRBV2 and TRBJ1-3; unclear D gene. As DNA, the CDR3 is TGTGCCAGCGGAAGCTCTGGAAACACCATATATTTT. Its translation: CASGSSGNTIYF.